This T cell receptor (beta chain) was captured by sequencing in a study of Ad26.COV2.S vaccination and SARS-CoV-2 variants. TCRdb's copy holds only in-frame clones and misses some; the assay was immunoSEQ multiplex PCR. Here the sample spans hundreds of thousands of clones, over 75% being singletons. Sample treatment: roughly 20 received Ad26.COV2.S at low or high dose, single or two shots; several received placebo; per-sample allocation not given. Vaccine and placebo recipients were sampled on day 63 after the first injection. This person who donated was an adult of 18-55 years in Boston. An Ad26 vector expressing Wuhan-strain SARS-CoV-2 spike served as the vaccine. J lost 1 base, V lost 2 bases, and 4 bases had no gene match. Germline lookup yields CDR1 SGDLS and CDR2 YYNGEE. This CDR3 contains 15 residues.

The clonotype comes from a person aged 18-60 years who received the Ad26.COV2.S COVID-19 vaccine or a placebo. This sample comprised peripheral blood, obtained in a trial of Ad26.COV2.S vaccine versus placebo. The V call is TRBV9, the J call TRBJ2-3; 7 bases match TRBD1. DNA of the CDR3: TGTGCCAGCAGCGTCGACAGGGATCGCACAGATACGCAGTATTTT. Amino acid sequence: CASSVDRDRTDTQYF.